This T cell receptor (beta chain) stems from a study of cytomegalovirus exposure and HLA in healthy donors. The wider study: Roughly 85 million unique TCRs from HLA-typed donors made up an early data release.

Amplification used 60 Vbeta primers and 13 Jbeta primers. This table comes from immunoSEQ multiplex PCR, and its TCRdb copy is limited to in-frame clones, with some not included. The sample records roughly 160,000 clones, roughly four fifths being singletons. The CDR3 covers 14 residues. The ends were cut back, 2 bases at V and 8 bases at J, with 15 bases in the middle. The germline CDR1 and CDR2 sequences are SEHNR and FQNEAQ (reference sequence). V usage is TRBV7-9 and J usage is TRBJ1-2; no definite D call. The TCR comes from a man between 45 and 60 years old in good health and CMV-seropositive. Sequences were obtained from PBMCs. The CDR3 loop is CASSLSGRAYGYTF. The CDR3 DNA follows: TGTGCCAGCAGCTTAAGCGGGAGGGCGTACGGCTACACCTTC.